This TCR beta chain was profiled in a study of T cells in Graves' hyperthyroidism and ophthalmopathy. Amplification targeted TCR beta CDR3 regions from RNA transcripts. The HTBI set primed first-round TCR CDR3 RT-PCR. TCRdb ran MiXCR on the multiplex PCR reads and lists one entry per CDR3 protein. This sample has around 300,000 distinct CDR3 sequences, with about an eighth found just once. Lactation, pregnancy, other autoimmune disease or uncontrolled infection led to exclusion of patients. This clonotype was seen repeatedly, ten times or more. Trimming removed 6 bases from V and 9 bases from J, with 9 bases in between. CDR1 ENHRY and CDR2 SYGVKD come from the germline V gene. The CDR3 runs to 11 residues.

This receptor was taken from a woman aged 25 to 39 with Graves' hyperthyroidism that later progressed to Graves' ophthalmopathy. The sample consisted of blood. V and J are TRBV10-3 and TRBJ2-1; tentative D call: TRBD2 (5 bases). This CDR3 is CAIRGSGEQFF. CDR3 sequence (DNA): TGTGCCATCAGGGGGAGCGGTGAGCAGTTCTTC.